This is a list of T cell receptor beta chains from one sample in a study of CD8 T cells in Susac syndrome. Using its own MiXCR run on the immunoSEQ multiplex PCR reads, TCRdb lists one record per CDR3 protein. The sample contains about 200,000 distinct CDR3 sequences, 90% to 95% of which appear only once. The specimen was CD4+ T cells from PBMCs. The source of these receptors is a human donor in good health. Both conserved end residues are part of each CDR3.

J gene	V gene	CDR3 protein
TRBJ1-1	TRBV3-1	CASSHGQEAFF
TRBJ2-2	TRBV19	CASWNSGTGELFF
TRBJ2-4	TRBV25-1	CASSPEVGGLAKNIQYF
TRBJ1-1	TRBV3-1	CASSLPGGQANTEAFF
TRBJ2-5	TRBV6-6	CASRETYFQYF
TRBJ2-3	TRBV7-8	CASRPTSVDTQYF
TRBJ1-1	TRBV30	CAWSVSTDTEAFF
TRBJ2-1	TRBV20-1	CSARDKRTSDDEQFF
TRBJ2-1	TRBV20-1	CSAKGWNEQFF
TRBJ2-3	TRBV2	CASTPVTSGDTQYF
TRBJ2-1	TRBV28	CASSPTSMGREQFF
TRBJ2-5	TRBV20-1	CSARAGRAQETQYF
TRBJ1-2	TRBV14	CASSQAGPGYADGYTF
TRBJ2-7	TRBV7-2	CASSSPPNQYF
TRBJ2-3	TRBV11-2	CASSWADTQYF
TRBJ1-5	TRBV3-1	CASSQGGAGNQPQHF
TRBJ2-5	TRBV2	CASSSGLANRETQYF
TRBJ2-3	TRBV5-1	CASSLVASGAPDTQYF
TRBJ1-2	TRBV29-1	CSALKDTRDGYTF
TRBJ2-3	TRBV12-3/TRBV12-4	CASSRGGADTQYF
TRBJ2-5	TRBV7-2	CGVGRETQYF
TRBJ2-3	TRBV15	CATSRDPGSSETQYF
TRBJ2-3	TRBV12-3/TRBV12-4	CASTQLAASTDTQYF
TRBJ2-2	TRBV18	CASSPGTGRAGELFF
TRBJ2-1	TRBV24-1	CATQREGRGEQFF
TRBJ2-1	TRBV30	CAWSVLLAGVTEQFF
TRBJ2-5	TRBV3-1	CASSHGKRLASGETQYF